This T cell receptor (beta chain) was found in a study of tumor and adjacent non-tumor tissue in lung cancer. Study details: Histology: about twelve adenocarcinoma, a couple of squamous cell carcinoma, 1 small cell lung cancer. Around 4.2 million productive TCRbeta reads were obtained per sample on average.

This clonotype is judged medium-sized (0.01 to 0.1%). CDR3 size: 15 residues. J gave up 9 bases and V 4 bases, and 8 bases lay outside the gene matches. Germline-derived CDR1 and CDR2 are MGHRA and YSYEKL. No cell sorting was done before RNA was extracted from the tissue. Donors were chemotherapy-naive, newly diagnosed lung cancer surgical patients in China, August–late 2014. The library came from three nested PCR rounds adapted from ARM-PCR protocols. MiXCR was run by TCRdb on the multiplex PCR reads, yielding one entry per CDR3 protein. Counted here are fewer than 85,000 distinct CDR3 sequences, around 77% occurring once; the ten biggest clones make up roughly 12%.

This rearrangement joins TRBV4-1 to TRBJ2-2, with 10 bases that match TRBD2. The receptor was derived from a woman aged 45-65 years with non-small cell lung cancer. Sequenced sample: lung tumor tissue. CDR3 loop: CASSRGTSGKRELFF. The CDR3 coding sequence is TGCGCCAGCAGCCGAGGAACTAGCGGGAAAAGGGAGCTGTTTTTT.